Following are 16 T cell receptor beta chains from one sample sequenced in a study of beta chain features in type 1 diabetes listed by TCRdb under 2018. Receptor amplification or capture employed the immunoSEQ multiplex PCR assay. All of the isolated RNA was reverse transcribed with the High Capacity cDNA Reverse Transcription Kit, so expressed TCRB transcripts were sequenced. TCRdb limited this immuneACCESS table to in-frame rearrangements with V and J called. A share of clones is missing; checked studies link under half to unresolved V genes, and the rest is unexplained. The sample table holds a few hundred thousand clones, of which around a fifth were seen once. 0.035% to 0.055% of the sample goes to the ten largest clones. The specimen sequenced was naive CD4+ T cells from blood. Per the publication, the cell subset or site label means: true naive CD4+ T cells. These receptors were obtained from a young woman in good health.

This clone was detected only a few times. The gene calls are TRBV18 and TRBJ1-5, with D possibly TRBD1 on 5 matching bases. V was shortened by 8 bases and J by 7 bases, with 15 bases between the two germline ends. Germline CDR1 KGHSH, CDR2 LQKENI. The CDR3 runs to 13 residues. DNA of the CDR3: TGTGCCAGCCGCCAGGGTTCTGGACAGCCCCAGCATTTT. Its translation is CASRQGSGQPQHF.

This clone has a handful of counts. The V call is TRBV4-1, the J call TRBJ2-2, with TRBD2 identical over 9 bases. CDR1 and CDR2 (germline): MGHRA, YSYEKL. The V and J ends lost 0 bases and 4 bases, in that order; junction bases with no gene match: 6. There are 17 residues in the CDR3. The CDR3 sequence: CASSQDRLAGSTGELFF. Here the CDR3 DNA reads TGCGCCAGCAGCCAAGATCGGCTAGCGGGGAGCACCGGGGAGCTGTTTTTT.

This clone was found a few times. This sample includes further DNA sequences coding for the same CDR3. The chain couples TRBV5-5 to TRBJ2-5; D not resolved. Germline V lookup: CDR1 SGHKS, CDR2 YYEKEE (reference sequence). The CDR3 totals 11 residues. V was pared by 5 bases and J by 5 bases, with 7 bases between. This CDR3 reads CASSFSETQYF. The CDR3 DNA reads as TGTGCCAGCAGTTTTTCGGAGACCCAGTACTTC.

The V gene is TRBV19, the J gene TRBJ2-1; 7 bases line up with TRBD2. CDR1 is LNHDA and CDR2 is SQIVND in the germline V gene (reference sequence). Trimming removed 3 bases from V and 5 bases from J; junction bases left unmatched: 4. This CDR3 is 14 amino acids long. CDR3 amino acids: CASSIGTTHNEQFF. As DNA, the CDR3 is TGTGCCAGTAGTATCGGGACTACTCACAATGAGCAGTTCTTC. Filled out from reference TRBV19 and TRBJ2-1, the complete variable domain reads DGGITQSPKYLFRKEGQNVTLSCEQNLNHDAMYWYRQDPGQGLRLIYYSQIVNDFQKGDIAEGYSVSREKKESFPLTVTSAQKNPTAFYLCASSIGTTHNEQFFGPGTRLTVL.

The chain joins TRBV9 to TRBJ2-1; weak D call: TRBD2 (5 bases). V lost 0 bases, J lost 5 bases, and 9 bases lay in between. The CDR3 spans 14 residues. Looked up from germline, CDR1 is SGDLS and CDR2 is YYNGEE. Here the CDR3 reads CASSVAWGDNEQFF. The CDR3 DNA follows: TGTGCCAGCAGCGTAGCTTGGGGAGACAATGAGCAGTTCTTC.

The rearrangement links TRBV25-1 to TRBJ2-7, with a weak D call TRBD1 (6 bases). Trimming cost V 5 bases and J 1 base, with 15 bases left between them. This CDR3 is 15 amino acids long. Germline values: CDR1 MGHDK, CDR2 SYGVNS. The CDR3 DNA reads TGTGCCAGCAGTCCGACGGACAGTTCTTCCTACGAGCAGTACTTC. It codes for CASSPTDSSSYEQYF.

This clone has a handful of counts. The V gene is TRBV6-6, the J gene TRBJ1-5; D not resolved. The CDR3 is 16 amino acids. CDR1 MNHNY and CDR2 SVGAGI come from the germline V gene (reference sequence). The V end lost 0 bases, the J end lost 0 bases, and 9 bases lay between the germline ends. The CDR3 loop reads CASSYSPRPSNQPQHF. CDR3 DNA sequence: TGTGCCAGCAGTTACTCCCCCAGGCCTAGCAATCAGCCCCAGCATTTT.

CDR3 region: CASSIGTVYQPQHF. The DNA for the CDR3 is TGTGCCAGCAGCATTGGGACTGTTTATCAGCCCCAGCATTTT. V gene TRBV5-6 combines with J gene TRBJ1-5, with D maybe TRBD1 (5 bases). V lost 4 bases and J lost 5, with 13 bases in between. CDR1 is SGHDT and CDR2 is YYEEEE in the germline V gene. This CDR3 contains 14 residues.

The chain recombines TRBV5-1 with TRBJ1-5; no definite D call. Per the germline V gene, CDR1 is SGHRS and CDR2 is YFSETQ. V was trimmed by 4 bases and J by 1 base, leaving 9 bases between them. The CDR3 covers 14 residues. CDR3: CASSPGMSNQPQHF. The CDR3 coding sequence is TGCGCCAGCAGCCCGGGGATGAGCAATCAGCCCCAGCATTTT.

This clone was picked up a small number of times. The chain is built from TRBV18 and TRBJ1-5, with D unresolved. V was shortened by 3 bases and J by 4 bases, with 10 bases between the two germline ends. The CDR3 covers 14 residues. Germline V gene lookup returns CDR1 KGHSH and CDR2 LQKENI. CDR3 DNA: TGTGCCAGCTCACCCGCAGGTAGAAATCAGCCCCAGCATTTT. Its translation: CASSPAGRNQPQHF.

This clone occurred a few times. This sequence joins TRBV4-2 and TRBJ2-2; TRBD2 might be the D (6 bases). CDR3 length equals 16 residues. Looked up from germline, CDR1 is LGHNA and CDR2 is YNFKEQ. With 1 base removed from V and 7 bases from J, the gap between germline ends came to 16 bases. The CDR3: CASSQGTGSRGGELFF. CDR3 in DNA: TGTGCCAGCAGCCAAGGGACCGGGAGCCGAGGCGGGGAGCTGTTTTTT.

This chain uses TRBV30 with TRBJ2-1; D gene ambiguous. Germline CDR1 is GTSNPN and CDR2 is SVGIG (reference sequence). The length of the CDR3 is 13 residues. Trimming took off 4 bases at V and 2 bases at J, with 9 bases between the two ends. CDR3 DNA: TGTGCCTGGACTTCTAAAACCTACAATGAGCAGTTCTTC. Amino acid sequence: CAWTSKTYNEQFF.

CDR3 region: CASSYTLAGVETQYF. The CDR3 bases are TGTGCCAGCAGTTACACCTTAGCGGGGGTGGAGACCCAGTACTTC. The chain is built from TRBV6-5 and TRBJ2-5, with 9 bases that match TRBD2. CDR1 is MNHEY and CDR2 is SVGAGI in the germline V gene. The CDR3 consists of 15 residues. The junction had 6 bases not matched to a gene; V was cut back by 2 bases and J by 5 bases.

The rearrangement links TRBV9 to TRBJ1-3; TRBD1 is a possible D gene (5 bases). The germline CDR1 and CDR2 sequences are SGDLS and YYNGEE. The length of the CDR3 is 14 residues. The V gene lost 2 bases and the J gene lost 3 bases, with 9 bases spanning the gap. The CDR3 protein is CASSVGRDGNTIYF. Here the CDR3 DNA reads TGTGCCAGCAGCGTGGGCAGGGATGGAAACACCATATATTTT.

This clone has only a few counts. The V and J genes are TRBV30 and TRBJ1-1, with TRBD1 matching 7 bases. V shed 4 bases, J shed 5 bases, and the junction held 7 bases outside the gene matches. Germline V lookup: CDR1 GTSNPN, CDR2 SVGIG (reference sequence). The CDR3 extends over 13 amino acids. CDR3 DNA: TGTGCCTGGAAAGACAGGGTTAGGACTGAAGCTTTCTTT. Protein product: CAWKDRVRTEAFF. The full variable domain, in which reference TRBV30 and TRBJ1-1 provide the parts outside the CDR3, is SQTIHQWPATLVQPVGSPLSLECTVEGTSNPNLYWYRQAAGRGLQLLFYSVGIGQISSEVPQNLSASRPQDRQFILSSKKLLLSDSGFYLCAWKDRVRTEAFFGQGTRLTVV.

The V call is TRBV29-1, the J call TRBJ1-2; TRBD1 is a possible D gene (5 bases). The CDR3 spans 17 residues. V shed 2 bases and J shed 3 bases, with 22 bases lying between them. Germline lookup yields CDR1 SQVTM and CDR2 ANQGSEA. The CDR3 loop reads CSVEQPQGISNYYGYTF. CDR3 DNA: TGCAGCGTTGAACAGCCGCAGGGAATAAGCAACTACTATGGCTACACCTTC.